Listed here are 6 T cell receptor beta chains from one sample, sequenced in a study of cytomegalovirus exposure and HLA in healthy donors. PCR involved 60 Vbeta and 13 Jbeta primers. Method: immunoSEQ multiplex PCR; TCRdb's copy keeps in-frame clones and lacks some. The table records 130,000 to 150,000 clones, around 83% of them present only once. Sequenced sample: PBMCs. These TCRs come from a male donor in good health and CMV-seropositive.

The chain has TRBV27 and TRBJ2-7, with 9 bases aligning to TRBD1. From germline, CDR1 is MNHEY and CDR2 SMNVEV (reference sequence). J lost 2 bases, V lost 10 bases, and 9 bases had no gene match. This CDR3 has 14 residues. CDR3 region: CATRMGQGTYEQYF. CDR3 nucleotides: TGTGCCACCAGAATGGGACAGGGTACCTACGAGCAGTACTTC.

The rearrangement links TRBV19 to TRBJ2-2, with 7 bases lining up with TRBD2. The J segment lost 4 bases and the V segment lost 0 bases, leaving 8 bases of the junction unmatched. Germline V gene lookup returns CDR1 LNHDA and CDR2 SQIVND (reference sequence). The CDR3 extends over 17 amino acids. In nucleotides, the CDR3 is TGTGCCAGTAGTATAGAGTCCGGCGGGGGTCCCACCGGGGAGCTGTTTTTT. The encoded protein is CASSIESGGGPTGELFF.

The V call is TRBV19, the J call TRBJ1-6, with TRBD1 matching over 9 bases. Germline CDR1 reads LNHDA; CDR2 reads SQIVND (reference sequence). The CDR3 has 15 amino acids. Germline trimming cut 5 bases from V and 6 bases from J; bases unmatched to any gene: 5. CDR3 nucleotides: TGTGCCAGTAGTGTGGGACAGGGTTTTAATTCACCCCTCCACTTT. Translation gives CASSVGQGFNSPLHF.

The chain combines TRBV19 with TRBJ2-7; 9 bases line up with TRBD1. Germline V gene lookup returns CDR1 LNHDA and CDR2 SQIVND (reference sequence). This CDR3 is built from 15 residues. J gave up 3 bases and V 5 bases, and 8 bases lay outside the gene matches. CDR3 nucleotides: TGTGCCAGTAGTTTGGGGACAGGGTCCATCTACGAGCAGTACTTC. Translated: CASSLGTGSIYEQYF.

The V call is TRBV6-5, the J call TRBJ2-1; 7 bases map to TRBD2. The J segment lost 6 bases and the V segment lost 6 bases, leaving 11 bases of the junction unmatched. The CDR3 loop spans 15 amino acids. From germline, CDR1 is MNHEY and CDR2 SVGAGI. The CDR3 spells CASSVRVAGLNEQFF. The CDR3 bases are TGTGCCAGCAGCGTAAGGGTAGCGGGCCTCAATGAGCAGTTCTTC.

This clone was picked up one time. The chain has TRBV12-5 and TRBJ2-3, with TRBD2 identical over 10 bases. Germline trimming cut 2 bases from V and 0 bases from J; bases unmatched to any gene: 5. The germline V gene has CDR1 LGHNT and CDR2 FRNRAP. This CDR3 region has 17 residues. CDR3 region: CASGLPGLARSTDTQYF. For the CDR3, the DNA is TGTGCTAGTGGTTTGCCGGGACTAGCGAGAAGCACAGATACGCAGTATTTT.